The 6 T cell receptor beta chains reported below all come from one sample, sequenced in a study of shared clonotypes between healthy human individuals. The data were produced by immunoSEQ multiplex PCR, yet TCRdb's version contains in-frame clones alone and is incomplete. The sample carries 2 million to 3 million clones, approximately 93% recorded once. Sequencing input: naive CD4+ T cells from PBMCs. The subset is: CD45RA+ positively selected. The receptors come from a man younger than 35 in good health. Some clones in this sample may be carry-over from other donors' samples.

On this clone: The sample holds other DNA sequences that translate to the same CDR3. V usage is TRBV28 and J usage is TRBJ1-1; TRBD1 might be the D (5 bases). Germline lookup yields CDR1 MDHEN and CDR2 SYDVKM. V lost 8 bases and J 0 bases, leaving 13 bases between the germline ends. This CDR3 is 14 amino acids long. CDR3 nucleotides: TGTGCCAGCTCCTCGGGGCAGTTGAACACTGAAGCTTTCTTT. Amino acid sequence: CASSSGQLNTEAFF.

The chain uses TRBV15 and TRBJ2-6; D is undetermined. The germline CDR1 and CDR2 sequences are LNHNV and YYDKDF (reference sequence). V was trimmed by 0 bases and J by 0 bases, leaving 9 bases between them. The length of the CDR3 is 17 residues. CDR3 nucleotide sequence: TGTGCCACCAGCAGAGAAAGTAAATTCTCTGGGGCCAACGTCCTGACTTTC. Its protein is CATSRESKFSGANVLTF.

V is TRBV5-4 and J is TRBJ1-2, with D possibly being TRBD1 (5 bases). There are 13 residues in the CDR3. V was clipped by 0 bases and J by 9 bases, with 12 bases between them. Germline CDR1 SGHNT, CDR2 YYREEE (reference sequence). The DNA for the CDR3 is TGTGCCAGCAGCTTGGAGTGGGGGGAACGCTACACCTTC. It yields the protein CASSLEWGERYTF. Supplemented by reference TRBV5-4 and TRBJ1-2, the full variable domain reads ETGVTQSPTHLIKTRGQQVTLRCSSQSGHNTVSWYQQALGQGPQFIFQYYREEENGRGNFPPRFSGLQFPNYSSELNVNALELDDSALYLCASSLEWGERYTFGSGTRLTVV.

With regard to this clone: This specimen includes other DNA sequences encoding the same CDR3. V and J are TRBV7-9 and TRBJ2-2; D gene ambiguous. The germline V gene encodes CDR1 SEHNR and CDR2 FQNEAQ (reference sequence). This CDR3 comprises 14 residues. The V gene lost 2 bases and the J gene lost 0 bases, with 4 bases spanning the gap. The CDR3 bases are TGTGCCAGCAGCTTAAGGGCGAACACCGGGGAGCTGTTTTTT. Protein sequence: CASSLRANTGELFF. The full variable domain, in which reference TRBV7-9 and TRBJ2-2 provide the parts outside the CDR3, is DTGVSQNPRHKITKRGQNVTFRCDPISEHNRLYWYRQTLGQGPEFLTYFQNEAQLEKSRLLSDRFSAERPKGSFSTLEIQRTEQGDSAMYLCASSLRANTGELFFGEGSRLTVL.

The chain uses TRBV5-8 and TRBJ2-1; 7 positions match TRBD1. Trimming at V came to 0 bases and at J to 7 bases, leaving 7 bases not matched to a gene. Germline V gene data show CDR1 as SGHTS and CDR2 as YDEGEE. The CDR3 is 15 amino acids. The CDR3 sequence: CASSLGTGLVNEQFF. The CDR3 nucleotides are TGTGCCAGCAGCTTGGGGACAGGTCTTGTAAATGAGCAGTTCTTC.

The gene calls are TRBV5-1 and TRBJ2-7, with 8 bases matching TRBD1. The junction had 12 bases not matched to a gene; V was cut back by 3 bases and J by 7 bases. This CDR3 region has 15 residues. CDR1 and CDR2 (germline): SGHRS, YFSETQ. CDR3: CASSSGRQGLREQYF. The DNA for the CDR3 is TGCGCCAGCAGCTCAGGTAGACAGGGGTTGAGGGAGCAGTACTTC.